The entry that follows covers one T cell receptor (beta chain) sequence. Its specificity is unknown. Trimming left V 1 base short and J 2 bases short, with 2 bases between. CDR3 length equals 11 residues. Germline V gene lookup returns CDR1 DFQATT and CDR2 SNEGSKA (reference sequence). The data belong to a study of CD8+ T cells in alopecia areata. General study findings and limits: In scalp and blood during tofacitinib, many expanded lesional clones persisted.

Treatment in this sample: oral pan-JAK inhibitor, 5-10 mg twice daily. Researchers picked out CD4+ and CD8+ T cells from PBMCs by sorting. The sequencing template was cDNA reverse transcribed from extracted RNA. TCRdb keeps only in-frame clones here, not all; method: immunoSEQ multiplex PCR. The table has roughly 99,000 clones, 84% seen once. This chain uses TRBV20-1 with TRBJ1-2; D ambiguous. The specimen comprised CD8+ T cells sorted from blood, sampled at week 24, from a patient treated with tofacitinib. The clonotype was recovered from a human donor with alopecia areata. CDR3 sequence: CSARANYGYTF. DNA of the CDR3: TGCAGTGCTAGAGCAAACTATGGCTACACCTTC.